The 8 T cell receptor beta chains given below trace back to one sample, sequenced in a study of blood T cell repertoires in COVID-19. The method was immunoSEQ multiplex PCR; TCRdb's version includes in-frame clones alone and lacks a portion of them. This table has 150,000 to 180,000 clones, roughly nine tenths appearing once. Sequencing input: peripheral blood. These receptors were taken from a middle-aged woman with acute or convalescent COVID-19.

This clone was detected only a few times. The chain recombines TRBV29-1 with TRBJ2-7, with 10 bases identical to TRBD1. CDR3 length: 12 residues. Germline V CDR1 and CDR2: SQVTM, ANQGSEA. V shed 4 bases and J 6 bases; nucleotides not matched to a gene: 3. The CDR3 bases are TGCAGCGTTGTGGACAGGGGGTTCGAGCAGTACTTC. Its protein product is CSVVDRGFEQYF.

The chain links TRBV12-3 or TRBV12-4 to TRBJ2-7; D gene ambiguous. V was clipped by 3 bases and J by 0 bases, with 6 bases between them. The length of the CDR3 is 13 residues. The CDR3 spells CASSFALSYEQYF. The CDR3 DNA follows: TGTGCCAGCAGTTTTGCACTCTCCTACGAGCAGTACTTC.

The V gene is TRBV7-2, the J gene TRBJ2-7, with a tentative D call TRBD1 (7 bases). The ends were cut back, 8 bases at V and 2 bases at J, with 16 bases in the middle. Germline V lookup: CDR1 SGHTA, CDR2 FQGNSA. The CDR3 totals 14 residues. The CDR3 region is CASRRGQGPYEQYF. CDR3 coding DNA: TGTGCCAGCCGGAGGGGGCAGGGCCCCTACGAGCAGTACTTC.

This clone was seen just once. The rearrangement joins TRBV7-9 to TRBJ1-1; maybe TRBD1 (6 bases). Germline CDR1 and CDR2: SEHNR and FQNEAQ (reference sequence). CDR3 length: 13 residues. Trimming pared 7 bases from V and 6 bases from J, leaving 15 bases between. In DNA form, the CDR3 reads TGTGCCAGCAACCACAGGGTTTTGGCTGAAGCTTTCTTT. Amino acids: CASNHRVLAEAFF.

The CDR3 DNA reads as TGTGCCTGGAGTGCCGAACAGGGCGGCTATGGCTACACCTTC. Its translation is CAWSAEQGGYGYTF. V usage is TRBV30 and J usage is TRBJ1-2; D perhaps matches TRBD1 (6 bases). Trimming took 1 base from V and 4 from J, leaving 13 bases between them. The CDR3 consists of 14 residues. From germline, CDR1 is GTSNPN and CDR2 SVGIG (reference sequence).

CDR3 residues: CAWREMGYEQFF. DNA of the CDR3: TGTGCCTGGAGGGAAATGGGCTATGAGCAGTTCTTC. This sequence joins TRBV30 and TRBJ2-1, with D hard to call. The CDR3 sequence is 12 residues long. With 3 bases removed from V and 8 bases from J, the gap between germline ends came to 11 bases. CDR1 GTSNPN and CDR2 SVGIG come from the germline V gene (reference sequence).

The rearrangement uses TRBV5-1 and TRBJ1-1, with D hard to call. This CDR3 comprises 14 residues. CDR1 and CDR2 (germline): SGHRS, YFSETQ. V lost 1 base and J 3 bases, leaving 10 bases between the germline ends. The CDR3 region is CASSLQVADTEAFF. In DNA, the CDR3 is TGCGCCAGCAGCTTGCAGGTGGCAGACACTGAAGCTTTCTTT.

The chain has TRBV21-1 and TRBJ2-1; the table's D call of TRBD2 was not tested on the DNA. TRBV21-1 counts as a pseudogene. The CDR3 contains 15 residues. CDR3: CASSRGRTGYNEQFF. The CDR3 coding sequence is TGTGCCAGCAGCCGCGGGAGGACAGGCTACAATGAGCAGTTCTTC.